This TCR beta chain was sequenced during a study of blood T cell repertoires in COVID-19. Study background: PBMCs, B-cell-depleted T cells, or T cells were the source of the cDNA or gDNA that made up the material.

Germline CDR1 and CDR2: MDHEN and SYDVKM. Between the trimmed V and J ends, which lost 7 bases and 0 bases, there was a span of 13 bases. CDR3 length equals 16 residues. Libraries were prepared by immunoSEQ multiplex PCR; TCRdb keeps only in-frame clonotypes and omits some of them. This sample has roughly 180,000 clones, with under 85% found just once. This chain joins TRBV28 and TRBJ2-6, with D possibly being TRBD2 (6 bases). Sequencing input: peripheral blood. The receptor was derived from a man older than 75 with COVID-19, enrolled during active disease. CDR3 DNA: TGTGCCAGCACCTATGGGGGGAGCTCTGGGGCCAACGTCCTGACTTTC. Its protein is CASTYGGSSGANVLTF. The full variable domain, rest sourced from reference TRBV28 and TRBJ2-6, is DVKVTQSSRYLVKRTGEKVFLECVQDMDHENMFWYRQDPGLGLRLIYFSYDVKMKEKGDIPEGYSVSREKKERFSLILESASTNQTSMYLCASTYGGSSGANVLTFGAGSRLTVL.